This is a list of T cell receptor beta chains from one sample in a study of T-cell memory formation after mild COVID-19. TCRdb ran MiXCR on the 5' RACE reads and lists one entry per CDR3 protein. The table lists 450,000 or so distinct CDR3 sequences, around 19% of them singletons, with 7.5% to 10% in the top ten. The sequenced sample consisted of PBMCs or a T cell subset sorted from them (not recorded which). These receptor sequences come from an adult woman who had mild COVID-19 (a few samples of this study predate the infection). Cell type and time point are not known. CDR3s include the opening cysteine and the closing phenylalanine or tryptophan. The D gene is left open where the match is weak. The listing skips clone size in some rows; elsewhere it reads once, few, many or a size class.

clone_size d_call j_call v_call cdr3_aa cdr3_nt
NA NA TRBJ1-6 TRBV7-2 CASSLAGVGDSPLHF TGTGCCAGCAGCTTAGCAGGGGTCGGGGATTCACCCCTCCACTTT
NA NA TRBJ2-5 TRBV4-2 CASSQGGNRETQYF TGTGCCAGCAGCCAAGGAGGAAACCGAGAGACCCAGTACTTC
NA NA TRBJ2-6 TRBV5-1 CASMDGRPGANVLTF TGCGCCAGCATGGACGGAAGACCAGGGGCCAACGTCCTGACTTTC
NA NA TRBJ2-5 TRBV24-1 CATSGGGGETQYF TGTGCCACCAGTGGGGGGGGCGGAGAGACCCAGTACTTC
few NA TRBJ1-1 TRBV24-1 CATNDGLNTEAFF TGTGCCACGAACGACGGACTTAACACTGAAGCTTTCTTT
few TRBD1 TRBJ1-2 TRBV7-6 CASSPGQGPNGYTF TGTGCCAGCAGCCCGGGACAGGGGCCTAATGGCTACACCTTC
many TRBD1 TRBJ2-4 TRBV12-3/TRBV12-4 CASSPILATGGAIVSAKNIQYF TGTGCCAGCAGCCCCATATTGGCTACAGGGGGCGCGATCGTATCAGCCAAAAACATTCAGTACTTC
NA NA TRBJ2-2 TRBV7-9 CASSLLRVNTGELFF TGTGCCAGCAGCTTACTCAGGGTGAACACCGGGGAGCTGTTTTTT
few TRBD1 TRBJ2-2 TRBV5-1 CASSFGQGATGELFF TGCGCCAGCAGCTTCGGACAGGGGGCGACCGGGGAGCTGTTTTTT
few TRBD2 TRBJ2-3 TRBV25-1 CASSEPFLREGPTDTQYF TGTGCCAGCAGTGAGCCGTTTTTGCGGGAGGGCCCGACAGATACGCAGTATTTT
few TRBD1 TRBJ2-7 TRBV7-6 CASSSPDRGIYEQYF TGTGCCAGCAGCTCCCCCGACAGGGGAATCTACGAGCAGTACTTC
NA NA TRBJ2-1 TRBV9 CASSETRGYNEQFF TGTGCCAGCAGCGAGACTAGGGGATACAATGAGCAGTTCTTC
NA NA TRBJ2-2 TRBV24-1 CATSDFSLGKNTGELFF TGTGCCACCAGTGATTTTTCCCTTGGAAAAAACACCGGGGAGCTGTTTTTT
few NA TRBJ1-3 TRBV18 CASSPGGISGNTIYF TGTGCCAGCTCACCAGGGGGCATATCTGGAAACACCATATATTTT
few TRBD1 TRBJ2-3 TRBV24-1 CATSDLPGQGFRTDTQYF TGTGCCACCAGTGATTTGCCGGGACAGGGGTTTCGCACAGATACGCAGTATTTT
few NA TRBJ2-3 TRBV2 CASSVGSGTDTQYF TGTGCCAGCAGTGTGGGTAGCGGCACAGATACGCAGTATTTT
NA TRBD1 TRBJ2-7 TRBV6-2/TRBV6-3 CASSQPGTGRNEQYF TGTGCCAGCAGTCAACCAGGGACAGGGAGAAACGAGCAGTACTTC
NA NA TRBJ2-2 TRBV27 CASTTANTGELFF TGTGCCAGCACGACAGCGAACACCGGGGAGCTGTTTTTT
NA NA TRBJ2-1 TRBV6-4 CASSDSGGDYNEQFF TGTGCCAGCAGTGACTCGGGGGGCGATTACAATGAGCAGTTCTTC
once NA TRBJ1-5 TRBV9 CASSPLDGAGQPQHF TGTGCCAGCAGCCCACTCGACGGGGCTGGACAGCCCCAGCATTTT
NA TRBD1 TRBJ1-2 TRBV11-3 CASSLRTGENYGYTF TGTGCCAGCAGCTTGAGGACAGGGGAAAACTATGGCTACACCTTC
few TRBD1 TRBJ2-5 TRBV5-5 CASSFQHYQTGIQETQYF TGTGCCAGCAGCTTCCAACACTATCAGACAGGGATCCAAGAGACCCAGTACTTC
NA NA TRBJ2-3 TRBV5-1 CASSIDVPSPDTQYF TGCGCCAGCAGCATCGATGTTCCGTCCCCAGATACGCAGTATTTT
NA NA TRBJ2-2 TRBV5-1 CASSRTPFGGTGELFF TGCGCCAGCAGCCGTACCCCCTTCGGAGGCACCGGGGAGCTGTTTTTT
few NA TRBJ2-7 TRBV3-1 CASSQGSGEQYF TGTGCCAGCAGCCAGGGTTCGGGGGAGCAGTACTTC
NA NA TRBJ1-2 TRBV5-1 CASSLEAGSGGYTF TGCGCCAGCAGCTTGGAGGCAGGGTCCGGTGGCTACACCTTC
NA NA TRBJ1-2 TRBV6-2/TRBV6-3 CASSYSIVPFAGGYTF TGTGCCAGCAGTTACTCGATCGTCCCCTTCGCGGGTGGCTACACCTTC
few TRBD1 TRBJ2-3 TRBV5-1 CASSLGQGVAADTQYF TGCGCCAGCAGCTTGGGCCAGGGGGTCGCCGCAGATACGCAGTATTTT